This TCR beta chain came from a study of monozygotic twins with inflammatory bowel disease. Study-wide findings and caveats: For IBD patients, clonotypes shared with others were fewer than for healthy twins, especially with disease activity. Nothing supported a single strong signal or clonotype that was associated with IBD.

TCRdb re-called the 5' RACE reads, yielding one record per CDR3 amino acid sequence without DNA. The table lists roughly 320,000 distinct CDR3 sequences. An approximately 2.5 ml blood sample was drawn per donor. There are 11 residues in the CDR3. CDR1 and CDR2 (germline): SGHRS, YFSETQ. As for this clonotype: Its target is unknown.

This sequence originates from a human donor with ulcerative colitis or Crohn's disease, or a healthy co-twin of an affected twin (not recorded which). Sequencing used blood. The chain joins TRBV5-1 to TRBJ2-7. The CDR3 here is CASSLDHEQYF.